These 26 T cell receptor beta chains were all obtained from the same sample, sequenced in a study of human T cells and chemical hapten exposure. The time point is: patch test 2, 6 weeks after DPC sensitization. Treatment denoted: therapeutic diphenylcyclopropenone sensitization with weekly scalp DPC. TCRdb itself ran the RACE reads through MiXCR, one entry per CDR3 protein. The sample has 65,000 to 95,000 distinct CDR3 sequences, less than 8.5% seen once. The sequences come from whole blood, collected in connection with sensitization to the hapten diphenylcyclopropenone (DPC). Receptors originate from a woman in her thirties with alopecia areata. Some clones in this sample may be carry-over from other donors' samples.

The sample holds many counts of this clonotype. The J gene is TRBJ1-2, the V gene TRBV9, with D possibly matching TRBD1 (5 bases). V dropped 0 bases and J dropped 10 bases, with 22 bases sitting between them. The CDR3 has 16 amino acids. Germline V gives CDR1 SGDLS, CDR2 YYNGEE. CDR3 nucleotides: TGTGCCAGCAGCGTAGCGGACAATTACCGCCAACAGCTCTACACCTTC. Encoded protein: CASSVADNYRQQLYTF.

This clonotype was recorded many times. This chain links TRBV20-1 with TRBJ2-7; D may match TRBD1 or TRBD2 (5 bases each). V lost 6 bases to trimming and J lost 0 bases, with 15 bases between them. This CDR3 has 14 amino acids. CDR1 and CDR2 (germline): DFQATT, SNEGSKA (reference sequence). The CDR3: CSASRGPSSYEQYF. CDR3 nucleotides: TGCAGTGCCAGTCGGGGCCCTAGCTCCTACGAGCAGTACTTC.

This clonotype has at least ten counts. V gene TRBV20-1 combines with J gene TRBJ1-3; D remains ambiguous. Trimming took 8 bases from V and 0 from J, leaving 5 bases between them. The germline gives CDR1 DFQATT, CDR2 SNEGSKA (reference sequence). The CDR3 extends over 11 amino acids. CDR3 region: CSFYSGNTIYF. The CDR3 DNA follows: TGCAGTTTCTACTCTGGAAACACCATATATTTT.

This clonotype was recorded a few times. The J gene is TRBJ2-3, the V gene TRBV29-1; 11 positions match TRBD2. Germline CDR1 SQVTM, CDR2 ANQGSEA. This CDR3 is 15 amino acids long. The junction had 8 bases not matched to a gene; V was cut back by 3 bases and J by 6 bases. The CDR3 bases are TGCAGCGTTGAGCGCCTAGCGGGGGGTACGGATACGCAGTATTTT. Protein sequence: CSVERLAGGTDTQYF.

This clonotype was counted between two and nine times. The V and J genes are TRBV6-1 and TRBJ1-5, with D unclear. This CDR3 comprises 16 residues. V was shortened by 3 bases and J by 1 base, with 13 bases between the two germline ends. CDR1 is MNHNS, CDR2 SASEGT, per germline. CDR3 residues: CASSESTIPSNQPQHF. The CDR3 DNA is TGTGCCAGCAGTGAGTCGACCATCCCAAGCAATCAGCCCCAGCATTTT.

The chain has TRBV14 and TRBJ2-7; D unresolved. In germline, CDR1 is SGHDN, CDR2 FVKESK. This CDR3 spans 13 amino acids. Trimming removed 6 bases at V and 5 bases at J, with 14 bases between. CDR3 bases: TGTGCCAGCAGTCCCACCCCCGCAGACGAGCAGTACTTC. Translation: CASSPTPADEQYF.

This clonotype was observed a handful of times. The genes are TRBV20-1 and TRBJ1-4; D gene uncertain. Germline V lookup: CDR1 DFQATT, CDR2 SNEGSKA (reference sequence). This CDR3 region has 15 residues. V was trimmed by 3 bases and J by 6 bases, leaving 17 bases between them. CDR3 sequence reads: CSASDMWGRDEKLFF. The CDR3 nucleotides are TGCAGTGCTAGTGATATGTGGGGAAGGGATGAAAAACTGTTTTTT.

This clonotype was counted at least ten times. The V gene is TRBV10-3, the J gene TRBJ1-2; D not resolved. CDR3 length equals 11 residues. The germline gives CDR1 ENHRY, CDR2 SYGVKD. V shed 0 bases and J shed 6 bases, with 2 bases lying between them. This chain's CDR3 is CAISESDGYTF. CDR3 nucleotides: TGTGCCATCAGTGAGTCCGATGGCTACACCTTC.

The table lists this clonotype with many counts. The chain links TRBV4-2 to TRBJ2-3; 10 bases map to TRBD2. The CDR3 is 15 amino acids. V gave up 4 bases and J gave up 3 bases; unmatched junction bases: 4. In germline, CDR1 is LGHNA, CDR2 YNFKEQ. The CDR3 nucleotides are TGTGCCAGCAGCCCAAGCGGGGGGGCGACAGATACGCAGTATTTT. It is translated as CASSPSGGATDTQYF.

To note about this clonotype: One base away lies a much larger clone, so this may be a sequencing read error. The chain links TRBV5-1 to TRBJ2-7; D not certain. CDR3 length: 14 residues. Germline CDR1 SGHRS, CDR2 YFSETQ. The ends were cut back, 4 bases at V and 2 bases at J, with 13 bases in the middle. The CDR3 coding sequence is TGCGCCAGCAGCCCCGTGAGTGGAACCTACGAGCAGTACTTC. Translated: CASSPVSGTYEQYF.

The chain combines TRBV7-6 with TRBJ1-3; TRBD1 aligns across 7 bases. This CDR3 has 14 residues. Per germline, CDR1 SGHVS and CDR2 FNYEAQ. Trimming cost V 5 bases and J 2 bases; bases outside gene matches: 3. The CDR3 is CASSGQGAGNTIYF. The CDR3 DNA is TGTGCCAGCAGCGGGCAGGGGGCTGGAAACACCATATATTTT.

The table lists this clonotype with a few counts. The rearrangement links TRBV11-1 to TRBJ2-2, with D hard to call. This CDR3 spans 15 amino acids. V lost 1 base, J lost 4 bases, and 10 bases lay in between. Germline lookup yields CDR1 SGHAT and CDR2 FQDESV (reference sequence). CDR3 sequence: CASSLVGRSTGELFF. The DNA of the CDR3 is TGTGCCAGCAGCTTAGTGGGCAGGAGCACCGGGGAGCTGTTTTTT.

In this sample, this clonotype turned up many times. The rearrangement joins TRBV12-3 or TRBV12-4 to TRBJ2-7; 7 bases align to TRBD1. The CDR3 sequence is 15 residues long. J gave up 3 bases and V 5 bases, and 10 bases lay outside the gene matches. DNA of the CDR3: TGTGCCAGCAGTCAAGCCCAGGGACAGAACTACGAGCAGTACTTC. This translates into CASSQAQGQNYEQYF.

This clonotype has just a few counts. The J gene is TRBJ2-3, the V gene TRBV4-2, with D perhaps matching TRBD2 (5 bases). CDR1 is LGHNA, CDR2 YNFKEQ, per germline. V lost 6 bases, J lost 6 bases, and 13 bases lay in between. The CDR3 has 13 amino acids. This CDR3 reads CASRTGSGDTQYF. The DNA of the CDR3 is TGTGCCAGCAGGACGGGGTCGGGGGATACGCAGTATTTT.

This clonotype was observed many times. The chain carries TRBV5-6 and TRBJ1-2; the D is unclear. The germline V gene has CDR1 SGHDT and CDR2 YYEEEE. This CDR3 spans 12 amino acids. V was shortened by 0 bases and J by 6 bases, with 6 bases between the two germline ends. The CDR3 reads CASSLEAHGYTF. DNA of the CDR3: TGTGCCAGCAGCTTGGAGGCGCATGGCTACACCTTC.

This clonotype was recorded many times. The chain carries TRBV12-3 or TRBV12-4 and TRBJ2-3; perhaps TRBD1 as D (7 bases). The germline V and J ends were trimmed by 3 bases and 4 bases, with 17 bases remaining between them. The CDR3 has 16 amino acids. As DNA, the CDR3 is TGTGCCAGCAGTTTGGCCAGGGGGTCGGGGGCAGATACGCAGTATTTT. The encoded protein is CASSLARGSGADTQYF.

The CDR3: CAISALAGDTGELFF. The CDR3 DNA reads as TGTGCCATCAGCGCCCTAGCGGGGGACACCGGGGAGCTGTTTTTT. V and J are TRBV10-3 and TRBJ2-2, with 10 nucleotides matching TRBD2. The CDR3 runs to 15 residues. Germline CDR1 reads ENHRY; CDR2 reads SYGVKD. V trimming: 6 bases; J trimming: 3 bases; junction bases outside the gene matches: 4.

This clonotype was observed a few times. The rearrangement joins TRBV30 to TRBJ1-2; D is unclear. Germline-derived CDR1 and CDR2 are GTSNPN and SVGIG (reference sequence). The CDR3 is made up of 11 amino acids. Deletions cut 8 bases from V and 8 bases from J, with 15 bases between. The CDR3 reads CARSFLSGYTF. The DNA for the CDR3 is TGTGCCCGTAGTTTTTTGAGCGGCTACACCTTC.

Concerning this clonotype: Since a much larger clone is just one base distant, this may be a read error. The chain uses TRBV6-1 and TRBJ1-2; D unresolved. Germline CDR1 MNHNS, CDR2 SASEGT. The CDR3 consists of 15 residues. The CDR3 reads CASSEEPGSNYGYTF. CDR3 DNA: TGTGCCAGTAGTGAAGAACCGGGGTCGAACTATGGCTACACCTTC.

Comment on this clonotype: A much larger clone is a single base away; this may be a read error. The chain has TRBV12-5 and TRBJ1-2; D not certain. V lost 0 bases and J 5 bases, leaving 7 bases between the germline ends. The CDR3 runs to 13 residues. Germline assignment: CDR1 LGHNT and CDR2 FRNRAP. CDR3 nucleotides: TGTGCTAGTGGTTTGGTAGATCGATATGGCTACACCTTC. The encoded protein is CASGLVDRYGYTF.

This chain links TRBV6-6 with TRBJ1-6; no firm D call. CDR1 is MNHNY, CDR2 SVGAGI, per germline (reference sequence). Trimming took 5 bases from V and 10 from J, leaving 15 bases between them. The CDR3 runs 14 residues. CDR3 sequence reads: CASSQSPLGSPLHF. The CDR3 DNA reads as TGTGCCAGCAGTCAATCACCCCTGGGGTCACCCCTCCACTTT.

This clonotype has ten or more counts. The chain recombines TRBV28 with TRBJ1-1; a weak D match, TRBD1 (6 bases). Between the trimmed V and J ends, which lost 4 bases and 8 bases, there was a span of 17 bases. Germline V lookup: CDR1 MDHEN, CDR2 SYDVKM. The CDR3 runs 14 residues. CDR3: CASSSPGGGWEAFF. CDR3 sequence (DNA): TGTGCCAGCAGTTCCCCCGGGGGGGGCTGGGAAGCTTTCTTT.

This clonotype came up a few times. V is TRBV19 and J is TRBJ2-3, with 10 nucleotides matching TRBD1. Unmatched junction bases numbered 5, after V lost 3 bases and J lost 5 bases. The CDR3 consists of 15 residues. Germline V gene sequence: CDR1 LNHDA, CDR2 SQIVND (reference sequence). The CDR3, as DNA: TGTGCCAGTAGTATGAGACAGGGGGCAAGAGATACGCAGTATTTT. It codes for CASSMRQGARDTQYF.

This clonotype has a handful of counts. The chain recombines TRBV5-4 with TRBJ1-1, with D hard to call. Trimming shortened V by 0 bases and J by 4 bases, and 7 bases separated the two germline ends. Germline V gene data show CDR1 as SGHNT and CDR2 as YYREEE (reference sequence). The CDR3 extends over 13 amino acids. DNA of the CDR3: TGTGCCAGCAGCTTGGCTGAAGGCACTGAAGCTTTCTTT. Its protein is CASSLAEGTEAFF. Filled out from reference TRBV5-4 and TRBJ1-1, the complete variable domain reads ETGVTQSPTHLIKTRGQQVTLRCSSQSGHNTVSWYQQALGQGPQFIFQYYREEENGRGNFPPRFSGLQFPNYSSELNVNALELDDSALYLCASSLAEGTEAFFGQGTRLTVV.

This clonotype came up many times. The rearrangement uses TRBV5-6 and TRBJ2-7; D perhaps matches TRBD1 (6 bases). Looked up from germline, CDR1 is SGHDT and CDR2 is YYEEEE. The CDR3 is made up of 14 amino acids. The V end lost 2 bases, the J end lost 3 bases, and 12 bases lay between the germline ends. The CDR3 DNA follows: TGTGCCAGCAGCTTTGGGGGCGCCTTCTACGAGCAGTACTTC. Protein sequence: CASSFGGAFYEQYF.

This clonotype was seen repeatedly, ten times or more. This chain joins TRBV3-1 and TRBJ1-5; 9 positions match TRBD1. Germline values: CDR1 LGHDT, CDR2 YNNKEL (reference sequence). Trimming cost V 3 bases and J 6 bases; bases outside gene matches: 6. The CDR3 length is 15 residues. CDR3 in amino acids: CASSHDTGGGQPQHF. In nucleotides, the CDR3 is TGTGCCAGCAGCCACGATACAGGGGGCGGTCAGCCCCAGCATTTT.